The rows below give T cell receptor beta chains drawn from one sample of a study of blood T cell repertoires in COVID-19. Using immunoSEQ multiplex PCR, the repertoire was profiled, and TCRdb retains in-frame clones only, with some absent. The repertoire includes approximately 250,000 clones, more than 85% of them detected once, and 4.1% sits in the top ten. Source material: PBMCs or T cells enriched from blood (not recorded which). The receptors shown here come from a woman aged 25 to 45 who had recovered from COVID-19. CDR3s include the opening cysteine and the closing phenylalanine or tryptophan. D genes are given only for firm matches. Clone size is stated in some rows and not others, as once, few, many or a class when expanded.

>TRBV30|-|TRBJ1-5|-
CAWSSSGNQPQHF
TGTGCCTGGAGTTCCAGCGGCAATCAGCCCCAGCATTTT
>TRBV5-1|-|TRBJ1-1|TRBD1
CASSLTAGGAYTEAFF
TGCGCCAGCAGCTTGACGGCAGGGGGCGCCTACACTGAAGCTTTCTTT
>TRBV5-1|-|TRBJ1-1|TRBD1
CASKGQVGTEAFF
TGCGCCAGCAAAGGACAGGTAGGGACTGAAGCTTTCTTT
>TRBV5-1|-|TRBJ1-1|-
CASSPTTGKDTEAFF
TGCGCCAGCAGCCCTACTACAGGGAAGGACACTGAAGCTTTCTTT
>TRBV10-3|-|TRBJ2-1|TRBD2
CAISHNIAGEQDNEQFF
TGTGCCATCAGTCACAATATAGCGGGAGAACAAGACAATGAGCAGTTCTTC
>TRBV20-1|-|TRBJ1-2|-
CSASGTQQNYGYIF
TGCAGTGCTAGTGGGACACAGCAGAACTATGGCTACATCTTC
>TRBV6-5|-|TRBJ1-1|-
CASNGGSNTEAFF
TGTGCCAGCAACGGCGGGTCGAACACTGAAGCTTTCTTT
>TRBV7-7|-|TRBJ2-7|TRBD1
CASSPGTGVNEQYF
TGTGCTAGCAGCCCCGGGACAGGGGTCAACGAGCAGTACTTC
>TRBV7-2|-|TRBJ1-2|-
CASSQPGYGYTF
TGTGCCAGCAGCCAGCCGGGCTATGGCTACACCTTC
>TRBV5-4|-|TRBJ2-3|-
CASSLVATDTQYF
TGTGCCAGCAGCTTGGTAGCGACAGATACGCAGTATTTT
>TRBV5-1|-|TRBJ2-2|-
CASSIRQFYQVSDTGELFF
TGCGCCAGCAGCATCCGACAGTTCTACCAGGTATCGGACACCGGGGAGCTGTTTTTT
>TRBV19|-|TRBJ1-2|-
CASSPGGTNGNYGYTF
TGTGCCAGTAGTCCGGGGGGAACCAACGGAAACTATGGCTACACCTTC
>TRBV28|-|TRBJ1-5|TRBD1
CASSLIQGSNQPQHF
TGTGCCAGCAGTTTAATACAGGGGAGCAATCAGCCCCAGCATTTT
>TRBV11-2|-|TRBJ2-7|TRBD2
CASSPLGGGGTYEQYF
TGTGCCAGCAGCCCCCTTGGCGGGGGGGGGACCTACGAGCAGTACTTC
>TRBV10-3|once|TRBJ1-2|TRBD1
CAISSAGQGYGYTF
TGTGCCATCAGTTCGGCGGGACAGGGTTATGGCTACACCTTC
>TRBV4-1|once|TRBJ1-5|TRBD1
CASSQDIWYRGNSYSNQPQHF
TGCGCCAGCAGCCAAGATATTTGGTACAGGGGGAACTCGTATAGCAATCAGCCCCAGCATTTT
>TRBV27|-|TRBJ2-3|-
CASSKTVSGTLRTPHTDTQYF
TGTGCCAGCAGTAAAACCGTTTCGGGGACACTCAGAACCCCACACACAGATACGCAGTATTTT
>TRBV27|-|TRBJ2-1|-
CASSLLSILPPEPFF
TGTGCCAGCAGTTTACTATCGATCTTGCCGCCCGAGCCGTTCTTC
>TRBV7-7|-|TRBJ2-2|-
CASSLRTDTGELFF
TGTGCTAGCAGCTTACGTACTGACACCGGGGAGCTGTTTTTT
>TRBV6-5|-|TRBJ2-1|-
CASSVQEYNEQFF
TGTGCCAGCAGCGTACAGGAATACAATGAGCAGTTCTTC
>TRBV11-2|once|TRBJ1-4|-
CASSLDLGRSRGEKLFF
TGTGCCAGCAGCTTAGATCTAGGGAGGAGCCGCGGCGAAAAACTGTTTTTT
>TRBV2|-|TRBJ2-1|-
CASSDGRYNEQFF
TGTGCCAGCAGTGATGGGAGATACAATGAGCAGTTCTTC
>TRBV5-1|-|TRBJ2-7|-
CASSMGRQAAYEQYF
TGCGCCAGCAGCATGGGTCGGCAGGCCGCCTACGAGCAGTACTTC
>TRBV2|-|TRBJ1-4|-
CASSELQAVKLFF
TGTGCCAGCAGTGAATTGCAGGCTGTAAAACTGTTTTTT
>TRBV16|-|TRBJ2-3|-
CASSHPVQGIGDTQYF
TGTGCCAGCAGCCACCCCGTACAGGGAATCGGCGATACGCAGTATTTT
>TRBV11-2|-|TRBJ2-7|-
CASSLVSYEQYF
TGTGCCAGCAGCTTAGTATCGTACGAGCAGTACTTC
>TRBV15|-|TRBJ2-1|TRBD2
CATSSTGTSHNEQFF
TGTGCCACCAGCTCAACCGGGACTAGTCACAATGAGCAGTTCTTC
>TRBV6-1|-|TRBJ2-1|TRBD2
CASSDPGGPPNEQFF
TGTGCCAGCAGTGATCCGGGAGGGCCTCCCAATGAGCAGTTCTTC
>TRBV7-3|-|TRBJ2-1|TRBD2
CASSPTGLAVYNEQFF
TGTGCCAGCAGCCCCACGGGACTAGCGGTCTACAATGAGCAGTTCTTC
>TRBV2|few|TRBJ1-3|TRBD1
CASRPNTGVGNTIYF
TGTGCCAGCAGGCCTAATACAGGGGTGGGAAACACCATATATTTT
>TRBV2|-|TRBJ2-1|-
CASRVAGTSYNEQFF
TGTGCCAGCAGAGTTGCGGGGACCTCCTACAATGAGCAGTTCTTC
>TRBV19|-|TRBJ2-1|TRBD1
CASSIDFGQVGFF
TGTGCCAGTAGTATAGATTTCGGACAGGTCGGGTTCTTC
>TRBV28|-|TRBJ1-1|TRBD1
CASTRDRGPNTEAFF
TGTGCCAGCACCCGAGACAGGGGACCGAACACTGAAGCTTTCTTT
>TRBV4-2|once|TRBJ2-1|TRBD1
CASSQDLTGTGIYNEQFF
TGTGCCAGCAGCCAAGATCTTACCGGGACAGGCATTTACAATGAGCAGTTCTTC
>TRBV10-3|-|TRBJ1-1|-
CAISESGTGAKNTEAFF
TGTGCCATCAGTGAGTCTGGGACGGGAGCCAAGAACACTGAAGCTTTCTTT
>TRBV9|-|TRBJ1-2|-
CASSLSTDYGYTF
TGTGCCAGCAGCCTATCGACAGATTATGGCTACACCTTC
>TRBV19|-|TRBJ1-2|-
CASTTSRGINYGYTF
TGTGCCAGTACCACCTCGAGGGGGATAAACTATGGCTACACCTTC
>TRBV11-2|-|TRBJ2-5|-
CASSRDRYQETQYF
TGTGCCAGCAGCCGAGACAGATACCAAGAGACCCAGTACTTC
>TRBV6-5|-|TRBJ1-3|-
CASSYSSEESGNTIYF
TGTGCCAGCAGTTACTCGAGCGAGGAGTCTGGAAACACCATATATTTT
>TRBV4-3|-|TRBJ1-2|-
CASSPLGTYNYGYTF
TGCGCCAGCAGCCCCCTTGGGACTTATAACTATGGCTACACCTTC
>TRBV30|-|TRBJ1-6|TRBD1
CAWSPGTAVSPLHF
TGTGCCTGGAGTCCCGGGACAGCCGTTTCACCCCTCCACTTT
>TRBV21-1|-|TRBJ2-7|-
CASSKPGQGVRSYEQYF
TGTGCCAGCAGCAAACCGGGACAGGGCGTGAGATCCTACGAGCAGTACTTC
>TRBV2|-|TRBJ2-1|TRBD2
CASSVLGLAGLLSSYNEQFF
TGTGCCAGCAGTGTGTTGGGACTAGCGGGGCTACTTAGCTCCTACAATGAGCAGTTCTTC
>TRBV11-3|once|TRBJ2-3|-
CASSLESSDTQYF
TGTGCCAGCAGCTTAGAAAGTAGCGATACGCAGTATTTT
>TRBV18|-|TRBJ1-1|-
CASSPPRGSGQNTEAFF
TGTGCCAGCTCACCACCAAGGGGGTCAGGGCAGAACACTGAAGCTTTCTTT
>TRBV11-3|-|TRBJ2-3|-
CASSPGGTSTDTQYF
TGTGCCAGCAGCCCCGGCGGGACTAGCACAGATACGCAGTATTTT
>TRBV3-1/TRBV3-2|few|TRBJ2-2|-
CASSPSIGTGELFF
TGTGCCAGCAGCCCAAGCATCGGGACCGGGGAGCTGTTTTTT
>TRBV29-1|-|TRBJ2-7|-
CSVEGQEDYEQYF
TGCAGCGTTGAAGGCCAGGAAGACTACGAGCAGTACTTC
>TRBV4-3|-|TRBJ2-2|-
CASSQIGSQGLTGELFF
TGCGCCAGCAGCCAAATAGGGTCCCAGGGGTTGACCGGGGAGCTGTTTTTT
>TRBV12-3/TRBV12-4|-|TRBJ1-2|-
CASSTGTGGYTF
TGTGCCAGCAGTACAGGGACGGGTGGCTACACCTTC
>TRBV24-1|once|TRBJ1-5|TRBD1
CATSNRDRGHLEDQPQHF
TGTGCCACCAGTAACCGGGACAGGGGTCACCTGGAGGATCAGCCCCAGCATTTT
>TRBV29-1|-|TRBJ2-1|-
CSVELARAAASSYNEQFF
TGCAGCGTTGAGCTAGCCCGGGCGGCGGCCAGCTCCTACAATGAGCAGTTCTTC
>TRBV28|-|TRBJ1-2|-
CASSQTGFNGYTF
TGTGCCAGCAGTCAGACAGGTTTTAATGGCTACACCTTC
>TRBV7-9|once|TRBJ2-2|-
CASSSAGRLNTGELFF
TGTGCCAGCAGCAGCGCGGGCCGCCTGAACACCGGGGAGCTGTTTTTT
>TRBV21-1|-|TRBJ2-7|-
CASSGPHEQYF
TGTGCCAGCAGCGGGCCCCACGAGCAGTACTTC
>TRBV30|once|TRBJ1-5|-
CAWSLGSNQPQHF
TGTGCCTGGAGTCTTGGCAGCAATCAGCCCCAGCATTTT
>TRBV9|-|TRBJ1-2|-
CASSDPGGGYTF
TGTGCCAGCAGCGACCCCGGGGGGGGCTACACCTTC
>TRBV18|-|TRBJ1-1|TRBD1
CASSQGQGQTEAFF
TGTGCCAGCTCCCAGGGACAGGGTCAAACTGAAGCTTTCTTT
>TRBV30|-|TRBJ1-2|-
CAWAGLDYGYTF
TGTGCCTGGGCAGGGCTTGACTATGGCTACACCTTC
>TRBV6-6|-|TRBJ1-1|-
CASTTSQGGNAEAFF
TGTGCCAGCACCACGTCCCAGGGAGGGAACGCTGAAGCTTTCTTT